This T cell receptor (beta chain) was recorded in a study of somatic mutations in cytotoxic T cells in rheumatoid arthritis. Here immunoSEQ multiplex PCR was the method, and the copy in TCRdb shows in-frame clones only, minus some. The profile shows approximately 9,800 clones, about four fifths of them singletons. Healthy control status was assigned to blood donors, whose median age was roughly 50 years (range about 20-80) and of whom roughly 58% were female. Germline CDR1 reads SGHNT; CDR2 reads YYREEE (reference sequence). With 2 bases removed from V and 4 bases from J, the gap between germline ends came to 17 bases. There are 16 residues in the CDR3.

This clonotype was sampled from a woman aged 50 to 65 in good health. J is TRBJ2-3 and V is TRBV5-4; tentative D call: TRBD1 (5 bases). The sample taken for sequencing was CD8+ T cells sorted from blood. The CDR3 DNA sequence: TGTGCCAGCAGCTTAGATAGGCAGGGCTTGTCAGATACGCAGTATTTT. Translated: CASSLDRQGLSDTQYF.